In its sample, the clone carrying this T cell receptor (beta chain) was seen many times. Antigen specificity is unknown. V was trimmed by 0 bases and J by 4 bases, leaving 10 bases between them. This CDR3 has 14 amino acids. From germline, CDR1 is DFQATT and CDR2 SNEGSKA (reference sequence). This record comes from a study of T-cell reconstitution after alpha-beta-depleted transplantation in children. Unique molecular identifiers were incorporated when the TCRbeta library was constructed. TCRdb used MiXCR to reprocess the PCR reads, holding one entry per CDR3 protein. The sample holds fewer than 550,000 distinct CDR3 sequences, over 9.5% seen once. Overall study findings and caveats: At day 60, the high TCRbeta diversity found in some patients originated from recipient T cells and thymic progenitors that had survived. In patients about two months after transplant, alpha-beta T cells reportedly arose from several hundred expanded graft clones.

The sequence came from a child aged 2 to 9 with inherited bone marrow failure, due to receive a stem cell transplant. This chain joins TRBV20-1 and TRBJ2-1; D uncertain. The source was PBMCs, collected before TCRalphabeta/CD19-depleted stem cell transplant. The DNA of the CDR3 is TGCAGTGCTAGAGATTGGTGGGGTTACAATGAGCAGTTCTTC. Protein sequence: CSARDWWGYNEQFF.